The source of this TCR beta chain is a study of T cell responses to AZD1222 COVID-19 vaccine. As concerns this clone: Antigen specificity is unknown. A read error is likely, as this CDR3 ends without the conserved phenylalanine or tryptophan. It is unclear where the CDR3 begins or ends on the DNA, so no DNA is shown, and the CDR3 is as TCRdb lists it.

The CDR3 is made up of 11 amino acids, end residues included. General study findings and limits: With two AZD1222 doses given, Spike-specific TCR breadth and depth both rose.

The method was immunoSEQ multiplex PCR; TCRdb's version includes in-frame clones alone and lacks a portion of them. The table shows 40,000 to 50,000 clones, with 88% occurring only once. The gene calls are TRBV23-1 and TRBJ1-2; the D call in the table, TRBD1, was not verified against the DNA. TRBV23-1 is annotated as an ORF whose role is uncertain. This receptor was obtained from an adult who received the AZD1222 COVID-19 vaccine. Sequencing was performed on peripheral blood, taken 28 days after the second AZD1222 dose. The CDR3 sequence is CASSQSKDRDS.